Following are 27 T cell receptor beta chains from one sample sequenced in a study of early T cells in non-severe SARS-CoV-2 infection. Each CDR3 protein is one row after TCRdb ran MiXCR on the 5' RACE reads. This sample carries tens of thousands of distinct CDR3 sequences, 9.5% to 15% of them seen once, and the ten largest clones take 1% to 1.4%. Specimen: whole blood. The receptors stem from an adult who was a healthcare worker with PCR-confirmed SARS-CoV-2 infection or an uninfected control (not recorded which).

This clonotype was found a few times. The CDR3 region is CASSHSGQGGLWYTEAFF. CDR3 coding DNA: TGTGCCAGCAGCCATTCCGGACAGGGAGGACTTTGGTACACTGAAGCTTTCTTT. The chain is built from TRBV4-2 and TRBJ1-1; 8 bases are shared with TRBD1. CDR1 LGHNA and CDR2 YNFKEQ come from the germline V gene. The ends lost 3 bases at V and 3 bases at J; junction bases unmatched: 15. This CDR3 comprises 18 residues.

The V call is TRBV5-6, the J call TRBJ1-1; 7 nucleotides align to TRBD1. This CDR3 is built from 11 residues. Germline-derived CDR1 and CDR2 are SGHDT and YYEEEE. V dropped 4 bases and J dropped 8; count of bases not matched to a gene: 2. The CDR3 DNA is TGTGCCAGCAGCCTGACAGGGGAAGCTTTCTTT. It specifies CASSLTGEAFF.

In its sample, this clonotype was seen many times. This chain links TRBV3-1 with TRBJ1-2; D uncertain. Trimming left V 4 bases short and J 8 bases short, with 14 bases between. CDR3 size: 13 residues. Germline CDR1 is LGHDT and CDR2 is YNNKEL (reference sequence). The CDR3 spells CASSPRGVEGYTF. CDR3 in DNA: TGTGCCAGCAGCCCCCGCGGGGTCGAGGGCTACACCTTC.

This clonotype was counted between two and nine times. V gene TRBV20-1 combines with J gene TRBJ2-3, with D tentatively TRBD2 (5 bases). The ends were cut back, 1 base at V and 2 bases at J, with 16 bases in the middle. The CDR3 has 16 residues. The V gene's germline CDR1 is DFQATT and CDR2 SNEGSKA (reference sequence). The CDR3 DNA reads TGCAGTGCTAGAGGCGGGTATCTTATCTCCACAGATACGCAGTATTTT. The encoded protein is CSARGGYLISTDTQYF.

The gene calls are TRBV6-2 or TRBV6-3 and TRBJ1-1, with D unclear. Germline CDR1 is MNHEY and CDR2 is SVGEGT. Trimming took off 5 bases at V and 0 bases at J, with 7 bases between the two ends. The CDR3 has 13 residues. CDR3 in amino acids: CASSDSMNTEAFF. Written as DNA, the CDR3 is TGTGCCAGCAGTGATTCCATGAACACTGAAGCTTTCTTT.

This clonotype was counted only a few times. The rearrangement links TRBV6-6 to TRBJ2-7; D ambiguous. The germline V gene has CDR1 MNHNY and CDR2 SVGAGI (reference sequence). Deletions cut 0 bases from V and 8 bases from J, with 14 bases between. This CDR3 has 14 residues. CDR3 DNA sequence: TGTGCCAGCAGTTACTCCGAAACTCCTCCCCAGCAGTACTTC. Protein product: CASSYSETPPQQYF.

The sample holds many counts of this clonotype. CDR3 sequence reads: CASSSSLNEQFF. The DNA of the CDR3 is TGTGCCAGCAGTTCCTCCCTTAATGAGCAGTTCTTC. The chain is built from TRBV12-3 or TRBV12-4 and TRBJ2-1; no clear D. With 4 bases removed from V and 7 bases from J, the gap between germline ends came to 8 bases. The length of the CDR3 is 12 residues.

This clonotype has only a few counts. V gene TRBV29-1 combines with J gene TRBJ2-1; the match to TRBD2 covers 7 bases. The V segment lost 8 bases and the J segment 3 bases; nucleotides outside the gene matches: 13. CDR1 and CDR2 (germline): SQVTM, ANQGSEA. This CDR3 contains 15 residues. This CDR3 is CSTLGGSRFYNEQFF. CDR3 nucleotide sequence: TGCAGCACCTTGGGGGGGAGTCGATTCTACAATGAGCAGTTCTTC.

This clonotype was detected many times. V gene TRBV3-2 combines with J gene TRBJ2-3; the table's D call TRBD1 went unverified against the DNA. TRBV3-2 is annotated as a pseudogene. The CDR3 spans 16 residues. CDR3 sequence: CASRGTWGPCTDTQYF. The CDR3 DNA sequence: TGTGCCAGCAGGGGGACTTGGGGGCCATGTACAGATACGCAGTATTTT.

This clonotype was seen only a few times. This sequence joins TRBV20-1 and TRBJ2-2; D is perhaps TRBD1 or TRBD2 (6 bases each). Looked up from germline, CDR1 is DFQATT and CDR2 is SNEGSKA (reference sequence). CDR3 length equals 16 residues. Trimming pared 2 bases from V and 4 bases from J, leaving 17 bases between. The CDR3 here is CSARLSRGRGTGELFF. The CDR3 DNA follows: TGCAGTGCTAGATTGAGTCGGGGGCGCGGCACCGGGGAGCTGTTTTTT.

There are many counts of this clonotype. The CDR3 DNA follows: TGTGCCAGCTACGCCCGTGGACTTTACTATGGCTACACCTTC. Its protein product is CASYARGLYYGYTF. The chain combines TRBV28 with TRBJ1-2; D gene uncertain. Germline V lookup: CDR1 MDHEN, CDR2 SYDVKM. The CDR3 is 14 residues long. Between the trimmed V and J ends, which lost 8 bases and 3 bases, there was a span of 16 bases.

This clonotype showed up just a few times. The chain is built from TRBV29-1 and TRBJ1-2; tentatively, D is TRBD1 (6 bases). V was cut by 4 bases and J by 3 bases, with 12 bases left in between. Germline V gives CDR1 SQVTM, CDR2 ANQGSEA. There are 13 residues in the CDR3. In nucleotides, the CDR3 is TGCAGCGTTGTGGGGGCAGGGCACTATGGCTACACCTTC. It yields the protein CSVVGAGHYGYTF.

The chain has TRBV4-3 and TRBJ2-2, with 9 nucleotides matching TRBD2. This CDR3 region has 16 residues. Trimming cost V 0 bases and J 7 bases; bases outside gene matches: 6. Germline CDR1 and CDR2: LGHNA and YSLEER. CDR3 loop: CASSQESREGVGELFF. The CDR3 DNA reads as TGCGCCAGCAGCCAAGAGTCGCGGGAGGGTGTCGGGGAGCTGTTTTTT.

The gene calls are TRBV11-2 and TRBJ2-1, with no clear D. Germline V gene lookup returns CDR1 SGHAT and CDR2 FQNNGV. This CDR3 has 14 residues. The V end was cut by 5 bases, the J end by 0 bases, with 8 bases between. The CDR3 spells CASSRVASYNEQFF. CDR3 bases: TGTGCCAGCAGCCGGGTAGCCTCCTACAATGAGCAGTTCTTC.

This clonotype was picked up many times. The gene calls are TRBV7-9 and TRBJ1-4, with 11 bases fitting TRBD1. Germline assignment: CDR1 SEHNR and CDR2 FQNEAQ (reference sequence). Germline trimming cut 4 bases from V and 6 bases from J; bases unmatched to any gene: 10. The CDR3 extends over 17 amino acids. This chain's CDR3 is CASSSARDRGLDEKLFF. The CDR3 DNA reads as TGTGCCAGCAGCTCCGCCCGGGACAGGGGGTTGGATGAAAAACTGTTTTTT.

Ten or more counts support this clonotype. The V gene is TRBV11-2, the J gene TRBJ2-2; 8 bases agree with TRBD2. The CDR3 spans 15 residues. V lost 4 bases and J lost 2; bases outside the gene matches: 3. CDR1 and CDR2 (germline): SGHAT, FQNNGV. The CDR3 reads CASSSLAGNTGELFF. The DNA of the CDR3 is TGTGCCAGCAGCTCGCTAGCGGGTAACACCGGGGAGCTGTTTTTT.

This clonotype has only a few counts. The rearrangement uses TRBV5-6 and TRBJ2-2; TRBD2 is a possible D gene (5 bases). Trimming removed 1 base at V and 1 base at J, with 5 bases between. CDR3 length: 14 amino acids. Per germline, CDR1 SGHDT and CDR2 YYEEEE. This chain's CDR3 is CASSLTRNTGELFF. The DNA of the CDR3 is TGTGCCAGCAGCTTGACTAGGAACACCGGGGAGCTGTTTTTT.

This sequence joins TRBV27 and TRBJ2-3; 9 nucleotides align to TRBD2. Looked up from germline, CDR1 is MNHEY and CDR2 is SMNVEV (reference sequence). Trimming removed 2 bases from V and 4 bases from J; junction bases left unmatched: 1. The CDR3 covers 14 residues. The CDR3 nucleotides read TGTGCCAGCAGTTTAGCGGGAGGGCCAGATACGCAGTATTTT. Its protein is CASSLAGGPDTQYF.

A few counts support this clonotype. The rearrangement uses TRBV5-5 and TRBJ2-1; D not certain. Trimming removed 4 bases from V and 7 bases from J, with 15 bases in between. The germline CDR1 and CDR2 sequences are SGHKS and YYEKEE (reference sequence). The CDR3 length is 14 residues. CDR3 DNA: TGTGCCAGCAGCCCGGCCCCTAGTAGTAATGAGCAGTTCTTC. This sequence encodes CASSPAPSSNEQFF.

The chain uses TRBV5-4 and TRBJ1-2; D is unresolved. The CDR3 spans 14 residues. Trimming left V 7 bases short and J 0 bases short, with 13 bases between. Germline values: CDR1 SGHNT, CDR2 YYREEE (reference sequence). In DNA form, the CDR3 reads TGTGCCAGCGCAACACAAACTCCTAACTATGGCTACACCTTC. This encodes CASATQTPNYGYTF.

A word on this clonotype: A read error may account for a junction end that differs from germline. The rearrangement links TRBV11-3 to TRBJ1-4; no firm D call. The CDR3 contains 10 residues. Germline loops: CDR1 SGHNT, CDR2 YENEEA. CDR3 bases: TGTGCCAGCAGCCCGCCGGGAACAATTTTT. Residues: CASSPPGTIF.

Many counts were recorded for this clonotype. This chain uses TRBV5-4 with TRBJ2-5; 15 positions match TRBD2. The V and J ends lost 4 bases and 3 bases, in that order; junction bases with no gene match: 4. The CDR3 totals 16 residues. Germline-derived CDR1 and CDR2 are SGHNT and YYREEE (reference sequence). The CDR3: CASSPGTSGRKETQYF. The CDR3 DNA sequence: TGTGCCAGCAGCCCCGGGACTAGCGGGAGGAAAGAGACCCAGTACTTC.

V is TRBV6-2 or TRBV6-3 and J is TRBJ2-7, with 10 bases identical to TRBD2. V lost 6 bases and J lost 3; bases outside the gene matches: 11. This CDR3 has 16 amino acids. The germline CDR1 and CDR2 sequences are MNHEY and SVGEGT. For the CDR3, the DNA is TGTGCCAGCAGCCCACTCCGACTAGCGGGCATCTACGAGCAGTACTTC. Protein: CASSPLRLAGIYEQYF.

The J gene is TRBJ1-1, the V gene TRBV12-3 or TRBV12-4; 8 positions agree with TRBD1. V shed 6 bases and J 4 bases; nucleotides not matched to a gene: 10. This CDR3 has 15 amino acids. CDR3 sequence (DNA): TGTGCCAGCAGCTCCCAGGGGGCTGAAGGCACTGAAGCTTTCTTT. Translation gives CASSSQGAEGTEAFF.

The chain employs TRBV29-1 and TRBJ2-2; TRBD1 agrees at 10 bases. V lost 7 bases to trimming and J lost 4 bases; unmatched junction nucleotides: 9. The germline gives CDR1 SQVTM, CDR2 ANQGSEA. The CDR3 runs to 15 residues. CDR3 region: CSAKARTGGTGELFF. The CDR3 DNA reads TGCAGCGCCAAAGCCCGGACAGGGGGCACCGGGGAGCTGTTTTTT.

The rearrangement joins TRBV20-1 to TRBJ1-2; perhaps TRBD1 as D (5 bases). Germline CDR1 is DFQATT and CDR2 is SNEGSKA (reference sequence). Trimming left V 6 bases short and J 4 bases short, with 15 bases between. The CDR3 length is 13 residues. In DNA form, the CDR3 reads TGCAGTGCCAGGAAGGGGTCTCTCTATGGCTACACCTTC. Its protein is CSARKGSLYGYTF.

The chain is built from TRBV11-2 and TRBJ2-4; D unclear. V was pared by 1 base and J by 9 bases, with 7 bases between. The CDR3 loop spans 12 amino acids. The germline CDR1 and CDR2 sequences are SGHAT and FQNNGV. The CDR3 DNA is TGTGCCAGCAGCTTAGGTGGGCGCATTCAGTACTTC. Amino acid sequence: CASSLGGRIQYF. The whole variable domain, remainder taken from reference TRBV11-2 and TRBJ2-4, is EAGVAQSPRYKIIEKRQSVAFWCNPISGHATLYWYQQILGQGPKLLIQFQNNGVVDDSQLPKDRFSAERLKGVDSTLKIQPAKLEDSAVYLCASSLGGRIQYFGAGTRLSVL.